What follows describes a single TCR beta chain. This sample stems from a study of blood T cell repertoires in COVID-19. Study-level information: Sites in the United States, Italy and Spain provided acute and convalescent COVID-19 samples. T cells, B-cell-depleted T cells, or PBMCs supplied cDNA or gDNA.

As handled by the study authors: Quantification of nucleated cells was approximated via reference gene primer amplification. Profiling relied on immunoSEQ multiplex PCR, and the TCRdb table lists in-frame clones only, not all of them. From that table come the V and J calls and clone size; the DNA was used to work out D and trimming. The table shows 130,000 to 150,000 clones, with over 70% occurring only once. V was clipped by 2 bases and J by 7 bases, with 11 bases between them. Germline CDR1 reads MNHNY; CDR2 reads SVGAGI (reference sequence). This CDR3 region has 14 residues. V and J are TRBV6-6 and TRBJ1-4, with D unclear. This clonotype originated in a man between 65 and 85 years old who had recovered from COVID-19. Sequenced material: peripheral blood. CDR3 in amino acids: CASSYLPRSEKLFF. CDR3 DNA sequence: TGTGCCAGCAGTTACCTCCCGAGGAGTGAAAAACTGTTTTTT.